The 13 T cell receptor beta chains in this list originate from one sample, sequenced in a study of STAT5B mutations in CD4+ large granular lymphocyte leukemia. The assay was immunoSEQ multiplex PCR, and TCRdb's table has in-frame clones only and misses some. The sample holds 15,000 to 20,000 clones, 70% to 85% seen once. The sample consisted of CD4+ T cells from blood buffy coats. These receptor sequences come from a human donor in good health.

CDR3 nucleotides: TGTGCCATCAGCACAACTAGCTCCTACGAGCAGTACTTC. It yields the protein CAISTTSSYEQYF. V is TRBV10-3 and J is TRBJ2-7, with D tentatively TRBD2 (5 bases). CDR3 length: 13 residues. The V end lost 6 bases, the J end lost 0 bases, and 9 bases lay between the germline ends. CDR1 ENHRY and CDR2 SYGVKD come from the germline V gene.

This clone was recorded a few times. The J gene is TRBJ2-2, the V gene TRBV4-1; TRBD2 might be the D (6 bases). The V gene lost 0 bases and the J gene lost 0 bases, with 11 bases spanning the gap. This CDR3 has 17 amino acids. Germline V CDR1 and CDR2: MGHRA, YSYEKL. CDR3 DNA: TGCGCCAGCAGCCAAGAAGGAAGGAGGGCGAACACCGGGGAGCTGTTTTTT. Its protein product is CASSQEGRRANTGELFF.

The chain has TRBV5-1 and TRBJ2-5; TRBD1 matches 10 bases. CDR1 SGHRS and CDR2 YFSETQ come from the germline V gene. The CDR3 contains 16 residues. V lost 0 bases and J lost 5; bases outside the gene matches: 7. CDR3 protein: CASSLEGDRGWETQYF. CDR3 DNA sequence: TGCGCCAGCAGCTTGGAAGGGGACAGGGGCTGGGAGACCCAGTACTTC.

The chain links TRBV18 to TRBJ2-3, with 9 bases that match TRBD2. The trim removed 2 bases at V and 3 bases at J, leaving 6 bases unmatched. The CDR3 is 16 residues long. Germline assignment: CDR1 KGHSH and CDR2 LQKENI. The CDR3 is CASSPLAGDRTDTQYF. Written as DNA, the CDR3 is TGTGCCAGCTCACCATTAGCGGGAGATCGAACAGATACGCAGTATTTT. Based on the CDR3 plus reference TRBV18 and TRBJ2-3, the full variable domain is NAGVMQNPRHLVRRRGQEARLRCSPMKGHSHVYWYRQLPEEGLKFMVYLQKENIIDESGMPKERFSAEFPKEGPSILRIQQVVRGDSAAYFCASSPLAGDRTDTQYFGPGTRLTVL.

The chain is built from TRBV6-6 and TRBJ2-2; weak D call: TRBD1 (6 bases). Per germline, CDR1 MNHNY and CDR2 SVGAGI (reference sequence). CDR3 length equals 15 residues. Trimming shortened V by 1 base and J by 5 bases, and 11 bases separated the two germline ends. CDR3 amino acids: CASSYLGAGTGELFF. The CDR3 region has the DNA TGTGCCAGCAGTTACTTGGGGGCTGGGACCGGGGAGCTGTTTTTT.

CDR3 DNA sequence: TGTGCCAGCAGCGAGACGGGACAGAACTATGGCTACACCTTC. Amino acid sequence: CASSETGQNYGYTF. The chain links TRBV9 to TRBJ1-2; 7 bases agree with TRBD1. V lost 3 bases, J lost 2 bases, and 4 bases stayed unmatched. This CDR3 is built from 14 residues. Germline CDR1 is SGDLS and CDR2 is YYNGEE.

This clone was counted only a few times. The rearrangement joins TRBV19 to TRBJ1-5; D is ambiguous. The CDR3 is 15 amino acids. Germline loops: CDR1 LNHDA, CDR2 SQIVND (reference sequence). The V gene lost 1 base and the J gene lost 3 bases, with 10 bases spanning the gap. Here the CDR3 reads CASSIGRSLNQPQHF. Here the CDR3 DNA reads TGTGCCAGTAGTATAGGAAGGTCCCTCAATCAGCCCCAGCATTTT.

The chain couples TRBV5-5 to TRBJ2-3; possibly TRBD1 or TRBD2 for D (6 bases each). The V gene's germline CDR1 is SGHKS and CDR2 YYEKEE (reference sequence). The length of the CDR3 is 15 residues. Trimming took off 5 bases at V and 1 base at J, with 14 bases between the two ends. The CDR3 DNA reads as TGTGCCAGCAGACCCGACGGGGGCGGCACAGATACGCAGTATTTT. Translation: CASRPDGGGTDTQYF.

The chain combines TRBV6-1 with TRBJ1-5, with a weak D call TRBD1 (5 bases). This CDR3 has 15 residues. V lost 0 bases, J lost 3 bases, and 9 bases lay in between. Germline V gives CDR1 MNHNS, CDR2 SASEGT. As DNA, the CDR3 is TGTGCCAGCAGTGAAGCGGGGACCCTCAATCAGCCCCAGCATTTT. Protein sequence: CASSEAGTLNQPQHF.

The rearrangement links TRBV4-1 to TRBJ2-7, with 7 bases lining up with TRBD2. The CDR3 runs to 16 residues. The V gene's germline CDR1 is MGHRA and CDR2 YSYEKL. V gave up 1 base and J gave up 3 bases; unmatched junction bases: 9. CDR3 amino acids: CASSQAPSGYYYEQYF. Here the CDR3 DNA reads TGCGCCAGCAGCCAAGCTCCTAGCGGATACTACTACGAGCAGTACTTC.

This clone was picked up one time. The V and J genes are TRBV9 and TRBJ2-4; D is possibly TRBD1 (5 bases). This CDR3 spans 13 amino acids. The germline gives CDR1 SGDLS, CDR2 YYNGEE. V shed 3 bases and J shed 5 bases, with 9 bases lying between them. CDR3: CASSEDMQNIQYF. In DNA form, the CDR3 reads TGTGCCAGCAGCGAGGACATGCAAAACATTCAGTACTTC.

The chain combines TRBV2 with TRBJ2-2; 9 nucleotides align to TRBD2. In germline, CDR1 is SNHLY, CDR2 FYNNEI. This CDR3 spans 16 amino acids. Trimming removed 4 bases from V and 5 bases from J; junction bases left unmatched: 8. The CDR3 spells CASSGGSGSGTGELFF. CDR3 in DNA: TGTGCCAGCAGTGGGGGTAGCGGGAGTGGTACCGGGGAGCTGTTTTTT.

J is TRBJ1-2 and V is TRBV5-4, with D maybe TRBD1 (6 bases). This CDR3 region has 13 residues. Germline CDR1 reads SGHNT; CDR2 reads YYREEE (reference sequence). Trimming removed 5 bases at V and 4 bases at J, with 12 bases between. CDR3 DNA: TGTGCCAGCAGTCGAACGGACAGCTATGGCTACACCTTC. Protein sequence: CASSRTDSYGYTF.